This T cell receptor beta chain comes out of a study of cytomegalovirus exposure and HLA in healthy donors. Notes on the study in general: The Asian-associated ancestry cluster reportedly had fewer N-insertions than the roughly 700-donor mean in a later analysis. An analysis that was carried out later associated 17,000 or so TCR beta sequences with HLA alleles at 0.05 false discovery rate. The study put around 180 TCR beta chains on its list as cytomegalovirus-associated.

The V and J ends lost 3 bases and 1 base respectively, with 12 bases between them. CDR3 size: 15 residues. Per germline, CDR1 MNHNS and CDR2 SASEGT. To note about this clone: The antigen is not known.

Primers included in the PCR were 60 Vbeta and 13 Jbeta primers. Sequencing was performed with immunoSEQ multiplex PCR; in TCRdb, only in-frame clones are kept and a portion is missing. The data hold roughly 97,000 clones, with nearly 80% observed a single time. This clonotype was obtained from a man aged 55 to 70 in good health and CMV-seropositive. V and J are TRBV6-1 and TRBJ1-1; tentative D call: TRBD1 (6 bases). Sequencing was performed on PBMCs. The CDR3 spells CASSDAGTSNTEAFF. In nucleotides, the CDR3 is TGTGCCAGCAGTGATGCCGGGACATCGAACACTGAAGCTTTCTTT.